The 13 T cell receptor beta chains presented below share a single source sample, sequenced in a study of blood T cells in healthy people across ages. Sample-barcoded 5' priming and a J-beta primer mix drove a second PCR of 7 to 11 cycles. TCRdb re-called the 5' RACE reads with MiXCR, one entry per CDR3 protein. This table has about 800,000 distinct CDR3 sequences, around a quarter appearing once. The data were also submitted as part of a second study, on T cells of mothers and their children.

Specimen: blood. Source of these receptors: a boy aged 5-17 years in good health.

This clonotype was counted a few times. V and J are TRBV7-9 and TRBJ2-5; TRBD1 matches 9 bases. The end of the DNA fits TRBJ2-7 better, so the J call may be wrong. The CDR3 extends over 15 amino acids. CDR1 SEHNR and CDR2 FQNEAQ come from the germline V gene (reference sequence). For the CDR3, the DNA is TGTGCCAGCAGCAGAGAAGTTACAGGGGGCGACGAGCAGTACTTC. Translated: CASSREVTGGDEQYF.

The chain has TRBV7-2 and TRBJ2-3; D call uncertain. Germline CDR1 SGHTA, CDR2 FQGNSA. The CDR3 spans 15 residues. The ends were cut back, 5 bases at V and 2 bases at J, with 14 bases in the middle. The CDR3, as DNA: TGTGCCAGCAGCCTCCAAATCCGCTACACAGATACGCAGTATTTT. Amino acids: CASSLQIRYTDTQYF. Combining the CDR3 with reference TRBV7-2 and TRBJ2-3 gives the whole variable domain GAGVSQSPSNKVTEKGKDVELRCDPISGHTALYWYRQSLGQGLEFLIYFQGNSAPDKSGLPSDRFSAERTGGSVSTLTIQRTQQEDSAVYLCASSLQIRYTDTQYFGPGTRLTVL.

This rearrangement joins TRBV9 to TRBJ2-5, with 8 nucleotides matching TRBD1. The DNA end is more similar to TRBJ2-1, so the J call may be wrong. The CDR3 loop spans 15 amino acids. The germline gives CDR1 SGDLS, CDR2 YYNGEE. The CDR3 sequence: CASSVEQGAYNEQFF. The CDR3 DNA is TGTGCCAGCAGCGTAGAACAGGGGGCCTACAATGAGCAGTTCTTC.

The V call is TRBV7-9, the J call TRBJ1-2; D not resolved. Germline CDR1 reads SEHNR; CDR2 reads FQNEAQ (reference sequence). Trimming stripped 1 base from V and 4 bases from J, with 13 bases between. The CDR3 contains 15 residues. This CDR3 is CASSLVEAAFYGYTF. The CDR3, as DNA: TGTGCCAGCAGCTTAGTAGAGGCAGCATTCTATGGCTACACCTTC.

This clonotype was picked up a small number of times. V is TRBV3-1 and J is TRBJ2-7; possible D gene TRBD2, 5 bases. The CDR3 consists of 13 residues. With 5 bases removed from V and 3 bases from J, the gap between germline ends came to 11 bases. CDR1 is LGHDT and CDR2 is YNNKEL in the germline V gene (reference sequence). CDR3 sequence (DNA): TGTGCCAGCAGCTACCGGGAAAACTACGAGCAGTACTTC. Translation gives CASSYRENYEQYF.

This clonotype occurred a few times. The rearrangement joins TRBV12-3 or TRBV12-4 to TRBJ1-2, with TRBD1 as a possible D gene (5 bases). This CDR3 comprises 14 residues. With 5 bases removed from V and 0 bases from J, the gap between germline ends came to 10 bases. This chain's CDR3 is CASSLLRANYGYTF. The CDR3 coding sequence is TGTGCCAGCAGTCTACTCAGGGCTAACTATGGCTACACCTTC.

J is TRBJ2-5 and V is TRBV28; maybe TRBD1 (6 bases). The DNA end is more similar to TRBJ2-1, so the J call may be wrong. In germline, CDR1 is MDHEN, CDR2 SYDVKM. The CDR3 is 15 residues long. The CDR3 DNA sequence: TGTGCCAGCAGTTTACCAGGGGTTATGAAGAATGAGCAGTTCTTC. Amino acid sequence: CASSLPGVMKNEQFF.

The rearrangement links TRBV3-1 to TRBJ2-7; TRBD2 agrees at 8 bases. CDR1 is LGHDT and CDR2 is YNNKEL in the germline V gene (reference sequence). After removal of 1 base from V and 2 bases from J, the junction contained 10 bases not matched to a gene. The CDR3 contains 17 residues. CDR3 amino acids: CASSQGFGGAGAYEQYF. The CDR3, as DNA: TGTGCCAGCAGCCAAGGGTTCGGGGGAGCGGGAGCCTACGAGCAGTACTTC.

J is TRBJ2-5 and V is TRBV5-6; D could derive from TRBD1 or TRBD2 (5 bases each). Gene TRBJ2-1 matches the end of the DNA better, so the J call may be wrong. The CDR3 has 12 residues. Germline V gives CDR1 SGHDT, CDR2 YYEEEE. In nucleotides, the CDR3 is TGTGCCAGCAGCTGGGGGATGAATGAGCAGTTCTTC. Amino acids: CASSWGMNEQFF.

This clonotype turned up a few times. In DNA, the CDR3 is TGTGCCAGCAGCCCCCCCGGCCAGGGAGGAACCGGGGAGCTGTTTTTT. Amino acids: CASSPPGQGGTGELFF. This chain uses TRBV7-9 with TRBJ2-2; D perhaps matches TRBD2 (6 bases). CDR1 and CDR2 from the germline V gene are SEHNR and FQNEAQ (reference sequence). The CDR3 runs 16 residues. V was clipped by 5 bases and J by 5 bases, with 18 bases between them.

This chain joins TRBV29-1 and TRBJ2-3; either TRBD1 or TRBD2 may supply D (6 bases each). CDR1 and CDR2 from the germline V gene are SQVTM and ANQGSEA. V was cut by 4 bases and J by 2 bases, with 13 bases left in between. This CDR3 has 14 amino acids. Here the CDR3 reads CSVGGAGLTDTQYF. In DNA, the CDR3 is TGCAGCGTTGGGGGGGCCGGACTCACAGATACGCAGTATTTT.

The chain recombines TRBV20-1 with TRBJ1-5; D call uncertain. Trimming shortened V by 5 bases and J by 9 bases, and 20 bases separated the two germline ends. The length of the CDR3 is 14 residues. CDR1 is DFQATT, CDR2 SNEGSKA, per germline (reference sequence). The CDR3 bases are TGCAGTGCTCGCCCCGGAGGGTACGCCCGGCCCCAGCATTTT. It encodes CSARPGGYARPQHF.

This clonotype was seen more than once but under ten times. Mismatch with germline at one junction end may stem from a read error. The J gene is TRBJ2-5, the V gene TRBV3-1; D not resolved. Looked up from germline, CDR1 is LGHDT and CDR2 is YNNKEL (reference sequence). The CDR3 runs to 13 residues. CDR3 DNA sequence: TGTGCCGGCAGCCAAGTTCGGCGAGAGACCCAGTACTTC. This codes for CAGSQVRRETQYF.